These 17 T cell receptor beta chains came from one sample sequenced in a study of identical twins listed by TCRdb under 2016. The method was 5' RACE. Instrument used: Illumina HiSeq 2000. TCRdb reanalyzed the raw reads on its own, using fastp at Q25 for trimming and MiXCR for clone calling, and kept in-frame beta chains. Entries are consolidated by CDR3 protein sequence, retaining the most common genes and DNA. The sample table records 510,000 or so distinct CDR3 sequences; roughly 15% of these occur just once. The top ten clones comprise roughly 0.4% of the sample. The sample also formed part of further work on yellow fever vaccine responses in identical twins.

Sequenced input: CD4+ T cells sorted from blood. These receptors were obtained from a woman between 18 and 29 years old in good health.

The J gene is TRBJ2-7, the V gene TRBV7-2; D not resolved. V lost 3 bases and J 1 base, leaving 10 bases between the germline ends. This CDR3 region has 14 residues. In germline, CDR1 is SGHTA, CDR2 FQGNSA. The chain's CDR3 is CASSFFRGSYEQYF. The CDR3 DNA follows: TGTGCCAGCAGCTTCTTTCGAGGATCCTACGAGCAGTACTTC. Together with reference TRBV7-2 and TRBJ2-7, the CDR3 gives the full variable domain: GAGVSQSPSNKVTEKGKDVELRCDPISGHTALYWYRQSLGQGLEFLIYFQGNSAPDKSGLPSDRFSAERTGGSVSTLTIQRTQQEDSAVYLCASSFFRGSYEQYFGPGTRLTVT.

This sequence joins TRBV29-1 and TRBJ1-1; D not resolved. Germline V lookup: CDR1 SQVTM, CDR2 ANQGSEA. The V end was cut by 4 bases, the J end by 2 bases, with 17 bases between. The CDR3 sequence is 15 residues long. DNA for the CDR3: TGCAGCGTTGCTAGGTCTTGGCCTACCAACACTGAAGCTTTCTTT. It codes for CSVARSWPTNTEAFF.

J is TRBJ1-5 and V is TRBV12-3 or TRBV12-4; D gene uncertain. The V end lost 6 bases, the J end lost 0 bases, and 12 bases lay between the germline ends. This CDR3 spans 15 amino acids. The CDR3 nucleotides read TGTGCCAGCAGAGTCGGGGAGTCTAGCAATCAGCCCCAGCATTTT. This encodes CASRVGESSNQPQHF.

This clonotype turned up a few times. The V call is TRBV11-2, the J call TRBJ2-7; 8 bases line up with TRBD1. This CDR3 is built from 15 residues. Trimming removed 0 bases from V and 3 bases from J; junction bases left unmatched: 4. Looked up from germline, CDR1 is SGHAT and CDR2 is FQNNGV. CDR3 in amino acids: CASSLEGQALYEQYV. The CDR3, as DNA: TGTGCCAGCAGCTTAGAGGGACAGGCGCTCTACGAGCAGTACGTC.

The chain joins TRBV29-1 to TRBJ2-5; possibly TRBD1 for D (6 bases). Trimming removed 8 bases from V and 0 bases from J, with 16 bases in between. Looked up from germline, CDR1 is SQVTM and CDR2 is ANQGSEA. The CDR3 loop spans 14 amino acids. CDR3 sequence (DNA): TGCAGCCTAGGACAGAGTGGGCACCAAGAGACCCAGTACTTC. It translates to CSLGQSGHQETQYF.

In this sample, this clonotype turned up a few times. This chain uses TRBV14 with TRBJ2-1, with D possibly being TRBD2 (7 bases). Per germline, CDR1 SGHDN and CDR2 FVKESK. V was pared by 7 bases and J by 3 bases, with 13 bases between. CDR3 length equals 14 residues. The CDR3 is CASKAGAIYNEQFF. In nucleotides, the CDR3 is TGTGCCAGCAAGGCGGGGGCTATCTACAATGAGCAGTTCTTC.

This clonotype was detected a few times. The V gene is TRBV5-1, the J gene TRBJ2-3; 8 bases are shared with TRBD2. Germline V gene sequence: CDR1 SGHRS, CDR2 YFSETQ. V was pared by 4 bases and J by 5 bases, with 9 bases of the junction left unmatched. The CDR3 sequence is 15 residues long. CDR3 bases: TGCGCCAGCAGCCTAACCGGACTAGCTGTAGATACGCAGTATTTT. Its protein product is CASSLTGLAVDTQYF.

This clonotype was detected only a few times. The chain is built from TRBV5-1 and TRBJ2-3, with 8 bases identical to TRBD1. Per the germline V gene, CDR1 is SGHRS and CDR2 is YFSETQ. The CDR3 loop spans 14 amino acids. V lost 3 bases to trimming and J lost 1 base; unmatched junction nucleotides: 1. The CDR3 coding sequence is TGCGCCAGCAGCTCGACAGGGGGCACAGATACGCAGTATTTT. Translated, it gives CASSSTGGTDTQYF.

CDR3: CASSRRGQGEQYF. DNA of the CDR3: TGTGCCAGCAGCCGCCGAGGGCAGGGCGAGCAGTACTTC. The V and J genes are TRBV7-9 and TRBJ2-7; D may match TRBD1 or TRBD2 (5 bases each). V lost 5 bases and J lost 6, with 14 bases in between. The CDR3 has 13 residues. The V gene's germline CDR1 is SEHNR and CDR2 FQNEAQ (reference sequence).

This clonotype showed up just a few times. The chain recombines TRBV15 with TRBJ2-5; D may be TRBD2 (6 bases). Per the germline V gene, CDR1 is LNHNV and CDR2 is YYDKDF (reference sequence). This CDR3 is 16 amino acids long. Trimming cost V 0 bases and J 1 base, with 12 bases left between them. CDR3 coding DNA: TGTGCCACCAGCAGAGAGGGAAGAGCGGGCCAAGAGACCCAGTACTTC. As protein: CATSREGRAGQETQYF. The entire variable domain, with the rest obtained from reference TRBV15 and TRBJ2-5, is as follows: DAMVIQNPRYQVTQFGKPVTLSCSQTLNHNVMYWYQQKSSQAPKLLFHYYDKDFNNEADTPDNFQSRRPNTSFCFLDIRSPGLGDTAMYLCATSREGRAGQETQYFGPGTRLLVL.

This chain connects TRBV12-3 or TRBV12-4 to TRBJ1-1; tentatively, D is TRBD1 (6 bases). This CDR3 is built from 11 residues. V lost 2 bases, J lost 9 bases, and 7 bases lay in between. CDR3 in amino acids: CASSLRDKAFF. As DNA, the CDR3 is TGTGCCAGCAGTTTAAGGGACAAAGCTTTCTTT.

V and J are TRBV29-1 and TRBJ1-1; TRBD1 is a possible D gene (5 bases). Trimming stripped 5 bases from V and 6 bases from J, with 13 bases between. This CDR3 is 12 amino acids long. Germline CDR1 reads SQVTM; CDR2 reads ANQGSEA. The CDR3 bases are TGCAGCGTTTCGGGGCTTGGATCTGAAGCTTTCTTT. It is translated as CSVSGLGSEAFF.

This clonotype was recorded a few times. The V gene is TRBV4-2, the J gene TRBJ2-2; 7 nucleotides match TRBD2. V shed 1 base and J 4 bases; nucleotides not matched to a gene: 6. Looked up from germline, CDR1 is LGHNA and CDR2 is YNFKEQ. This CDR3 is 16 amino acids long. The CDR3 DNA sequence: TGTGCCAGCAGCCAAGGTCAGGGAGGGGTCACCGGGGAGCTGTTTTTT. Protein sequence: CASSQGQGGVTGELFF.

The genes are TRBV6-5 and TRBJ2-6; possible D gene TRBD2, 6 bases. The CDR3 has 17 amino acids. Germline V gene data show CDR1 as MNHEY and CDR2 as SVGAGI. The V gene lost 0 bases and the J gene lost 0 bases, with 9 bases spanning the gap. This chain's CDR3 is CASSYSGGGSGANVLTF. The CDR3, as DNA: TGTGCCAGCAGTTACTCGGGGGGAGGCTCTGGGGCCAACGTCCTGACTTTC.

This clonotype was seen a handful of times. The chain links TRBV15 to TRBJ1-1; maybe TRBD1 (6 bases). Trimming took off 1 base at V and 1 base at J, with 10 bases between the two ends. This CDR3 comprises 15 residues. Looked up from germline, CDR1 is LNHNV and CDR2 is YYDKDF (reference sequence). The CDR3 sequence is CATSRVIQGNTEAFF. CDR3 sequence (DNA): TGTGCCACCAGCAGAGTCATACAGGGGAACACTGAAGCTTTCTTT.

The table lists this clonotype with a few counts. The chain has TRBV7-6 and TRBJ1-3; D is possibly TRBD1 (6 bases). The CDR3 totals 17 residues. Germline V gene lookup returns CDR1 SGHVS and CDR2 FNYEAQ. V was cut by 2 bases and J by 1 base, with 15 bases left in between. The CDR3 is CASSLTETGRSGNTIYF. CDR3 DNA sequence: TGTGCCAGCAGCTTAACAGAGACAGGCCGTTCTGGAAACACCATATATTTT.

This clonotype was counted between two and nine times. The CDR3 sequence is CATSGVAKTQYF. CDR3 DNA: TGTGCCACCAGTGGGGTAGCGAAGACCCAGTACTTC. This chain uses TRBV24-1 with TRBJ2-5; D possibly corresponds to TRBD2 (5 bases). CDR1 is KGHDR and CDR2 is SFDVKD in the germline V gene. V was shortened by 5 bases and J by 6 bases, with 9 bases between the two germline ends. This CDR3 has 12 residues.